This TCR beta chain comes out of a study of breast tumors, draining lymph nodes, adjacent tissues (dated by TCRdb to between 2015 and 2016). Regarding the research as a whole: The study compared TCR beta repertoires across tumor, adjacent nontumor tissue and axillary lymph nodes from breast cancer patients. In human breast cancer, the study set out to evaluate how tumor, surrounding tissue and draining lymph node repertoires relate to one another and whether T cells may move between these sites.

TCRdb lists the instrument as Illumina HiSeq 2000. TCR beta chain libraries were generated through multiplex PCR amplification. High-throughput sequencing was used to analyze the amplified TCR beta chain products. TCRdb itself trimmed the public reads at Q25 with fastp, ran MiXCR and retained productive beta chains. Every entry covers one CDR3 protein and lists the most common genes and DNA from its rows. The sample yields about 80,000 distinct CDR3 sequences; around 20% were counted once. The ten largest clones represent approximately 2.5% of the sample. Beyond this particular receptor, the publication reports: In luminal-like breast cancer, tumor and nontumor tissue repertoires resembled each other significantly more than in basal-like breast cancer. Rather than being directly demonstrated, the conclusion that tumor T cells originate in lymph nodes was presented as consistent with a hypothesis. Tumor T-cell repertoires showed less diversity than lymph node repertoires and more diversity than nontumor tissue repertoires, and tumor T-cell repertoires showed preferential V and J gene usage. The data were considered consistent with most tumor T cells being derived from the lymph node and subsequently expanding within tumor tissue.

This clonotype was detected ten times or more. Its antigen remains unidentified. One base away there is no much larger clone; base qualities are not given. The axillary draining lymph nodes of breast cancer patients were the source of the lymph node samples. Sequenced sample: axillary lymph node tissue. The sequence derives from a female donor with breast cancer. Some clones in this sample may be carry-over from other donors' samples.

The sequence in DNA is TGTGCCACCGGACTAGCGGCTGAGCAGTACTTC. Translated, this is CATGLAAEQYF. The sequence links TRBV10-3 to TRBJ2-7; 10 nucleotides in the junction match TRBD2. Based on the germline V gene, the CDR1 and CDR2 sequences are ENHRY and SYGVKD. V lost 10 bases and J lost 7 bases, and the count of bases not matched to a germline gene is 4. The CDR3 spans 11 residues, from the cysteine through the phenylalanine. The entry retains the CDR3 DNA only, 33 bases that are in frame from base 1.